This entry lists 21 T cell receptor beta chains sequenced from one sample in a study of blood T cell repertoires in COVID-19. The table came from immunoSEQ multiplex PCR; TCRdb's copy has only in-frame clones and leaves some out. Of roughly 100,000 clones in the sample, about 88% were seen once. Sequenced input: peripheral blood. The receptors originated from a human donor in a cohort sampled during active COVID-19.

DNA of the CDR3: TGTGCCAGCAGCGTAGTAGAGGATTCACCCCTCCACTTT. Translation gives CASSVVEDSPLHF. The chain joins TRBV9 to TRBJ1-6; D gene unclear. Germline lookup yields CDR1 SGDLS and CDR2 YYNGEE. CDR3 length: 13 amino acids. Trimming pared 0 bases from V and 8 bases from J, leaving 6 bases between.

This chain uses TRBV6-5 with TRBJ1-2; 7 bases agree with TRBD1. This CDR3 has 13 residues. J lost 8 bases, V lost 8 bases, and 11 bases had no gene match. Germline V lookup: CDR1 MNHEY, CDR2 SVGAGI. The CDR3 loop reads CASGLQGVNGYTF. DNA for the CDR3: TGTGCCAGCGGCCTGCAGGGGGTCAACGGCTACACCTTC.

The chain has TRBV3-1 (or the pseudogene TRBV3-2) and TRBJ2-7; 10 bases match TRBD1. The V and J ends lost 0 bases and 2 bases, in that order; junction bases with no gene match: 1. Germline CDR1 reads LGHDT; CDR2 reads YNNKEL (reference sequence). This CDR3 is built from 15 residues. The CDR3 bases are TGTGCCAGCAGCCAAGAGGACAGGGGGACCTACGAGCAGTACTTC. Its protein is CASSQEDRGTYEQYF.

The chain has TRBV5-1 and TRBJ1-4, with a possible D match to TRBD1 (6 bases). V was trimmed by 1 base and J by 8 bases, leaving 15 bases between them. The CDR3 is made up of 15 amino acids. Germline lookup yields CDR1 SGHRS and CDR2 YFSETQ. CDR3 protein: CASSLRDTSREKLFF. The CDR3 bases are TGCGCCAGCAGCTTGAGGGACACGAGCCGAGAAAAACTGTTTTTT.

Here the CDR3 reads CASSVGQGAVAYEQYF. The CDR3 region has the DNA TGTGCCAGCAGCGTGGGACAGGGGGCGGTTGCCTACGAGCAGTACTTC. The J gene is TRBJ2-7, the V gene TRBV7-2; 12 positions agree with TRBD1. This CDR3 region has 16 residues. In germline, CDR1 is SGHTA, CDR2 FQGNSA. Trimming at V came to 5 bases and at J to 2 bases, leaving 7 bases not matched to a gene.

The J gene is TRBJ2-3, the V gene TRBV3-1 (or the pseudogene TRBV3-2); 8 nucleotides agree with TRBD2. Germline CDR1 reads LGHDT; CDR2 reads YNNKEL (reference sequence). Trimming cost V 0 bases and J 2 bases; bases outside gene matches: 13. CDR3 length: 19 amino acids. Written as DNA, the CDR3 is TGTGCCAGCAGCCAAGAGAACGGACTAGGGCGGGGGGCCACAGATACGCAGTATTTT. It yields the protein CASSQENGLGRGATDTQYF.

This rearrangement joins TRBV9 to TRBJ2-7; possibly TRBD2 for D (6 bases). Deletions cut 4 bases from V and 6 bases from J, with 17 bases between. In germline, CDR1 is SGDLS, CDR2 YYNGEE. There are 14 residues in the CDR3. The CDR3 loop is CASSTGDSSFEQYF. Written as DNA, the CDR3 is TGTGCCAGCAGCACGGGGGACTCTTCGTTCGAGCAGTACTTC. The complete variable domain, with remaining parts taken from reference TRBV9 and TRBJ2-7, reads DSGVTQTPKHLITATGQRVTLRCSPRSGDLSVYWYQQSLDQGLQFLIQYYNGEERAKGNILERFSAQQFPDLHSELNLSSLELGDSALYFCASSTGDSSFEQYFGPGTRLTVT.

Here the CDR3 reads CASSLFGGQPNEKLFF. The CDR3 nucleotides read TGTGCCAGCAGTTTATTTGGGGGACAGCCTAATGAAAAACTGTTTTTT. The gene calls are TRBV28 and TRBJ1-4; 7 bases agree with TRBD1. Looked up from germline, CDR1 is MDHEN and CDR2 is SYDVKM. With V trimmed by 1 base and J by 3 bases, 5 bases remained unmatched. The CDR3 has 16 amino acids. Together with reference TRBV28 and TRBJ1-4, the CDR3 gives the full variable domain: DVKVTQSSRYLVKRTGEKVFLECVQDMDHENMFWYRQDPGLGLRLIYFSYDVKMKEKGDIPEGYSVSREKKERFSLILESASTNQTSMYLCASSLFGGQPNEKLFFGSGTQLSVL.

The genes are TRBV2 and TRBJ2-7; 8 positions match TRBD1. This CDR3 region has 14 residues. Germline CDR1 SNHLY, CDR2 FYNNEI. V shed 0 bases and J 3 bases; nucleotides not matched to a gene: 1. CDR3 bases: TGTGCCAGCAGTGAAGCTACAGGGGGCTACGAGCAGTACTTC. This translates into CASSEATGGYEQYF.

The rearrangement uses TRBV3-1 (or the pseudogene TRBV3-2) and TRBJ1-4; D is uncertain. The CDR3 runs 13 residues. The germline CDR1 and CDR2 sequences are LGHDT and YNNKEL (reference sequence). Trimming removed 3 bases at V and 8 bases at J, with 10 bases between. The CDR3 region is CASSHINGEKLFF. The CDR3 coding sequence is TGTGCCAGCAGCCATATAAATGGCGAAAAACTGTTTTTT.

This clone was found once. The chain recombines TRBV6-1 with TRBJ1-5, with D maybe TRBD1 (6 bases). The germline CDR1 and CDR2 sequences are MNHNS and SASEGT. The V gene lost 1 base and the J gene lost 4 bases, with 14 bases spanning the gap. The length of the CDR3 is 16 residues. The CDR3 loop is CASSEVGGRRNQPQHF. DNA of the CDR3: TGTGCCAGCAGTGAAGTAGGGGGACGGCGAAATCAGCCCCAGCATTTT.

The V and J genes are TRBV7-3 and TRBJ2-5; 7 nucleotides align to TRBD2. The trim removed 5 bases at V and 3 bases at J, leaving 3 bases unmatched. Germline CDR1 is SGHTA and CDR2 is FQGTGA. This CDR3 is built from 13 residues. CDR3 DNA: TGTGCCAGCAGCCCAGGGAGGGAAGAGACCCAGTACTTC. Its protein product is CASSPGREETQYF.

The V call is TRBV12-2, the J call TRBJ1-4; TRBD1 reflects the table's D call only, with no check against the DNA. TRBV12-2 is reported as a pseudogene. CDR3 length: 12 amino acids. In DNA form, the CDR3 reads TGTGCAAGTCGCTTAGAGGGGGGGACAGGGGATTTT. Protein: CASRLEGGTGDF.

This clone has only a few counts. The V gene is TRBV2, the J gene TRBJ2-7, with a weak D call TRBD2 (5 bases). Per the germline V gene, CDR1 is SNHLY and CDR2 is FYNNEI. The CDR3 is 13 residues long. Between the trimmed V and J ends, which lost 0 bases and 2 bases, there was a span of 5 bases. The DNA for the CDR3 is TGTGCCAGCAGTGAAGCGGAGGCCTACGAGCAGTACTTC. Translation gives CASSEAEAYEQYF.

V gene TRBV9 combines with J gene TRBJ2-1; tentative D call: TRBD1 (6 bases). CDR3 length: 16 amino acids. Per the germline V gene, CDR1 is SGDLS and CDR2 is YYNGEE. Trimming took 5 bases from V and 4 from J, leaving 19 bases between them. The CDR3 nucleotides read TGTGCCAGCAGATACAGGGTGCGGTATGAGTACAATGAGCAGTTCTTC. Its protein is CASRYRVRYEYNEQFF.

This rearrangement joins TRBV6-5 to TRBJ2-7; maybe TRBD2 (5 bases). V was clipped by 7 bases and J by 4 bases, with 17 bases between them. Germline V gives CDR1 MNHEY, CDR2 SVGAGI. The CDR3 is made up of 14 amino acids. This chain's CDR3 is CASKGGREGYEQYF. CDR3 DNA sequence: TGTGCCAGCAAAGGAGGTCGAGAGGGTTACGAGCAGTACTTC.

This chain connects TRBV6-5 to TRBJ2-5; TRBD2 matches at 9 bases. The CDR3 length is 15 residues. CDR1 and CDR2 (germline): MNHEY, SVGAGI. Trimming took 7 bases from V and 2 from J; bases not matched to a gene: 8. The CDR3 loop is CASKKSGGPQETQYF. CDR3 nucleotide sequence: TGTGCCAGCAAAAAAAGCGGGGGGCCTCAAGAGACCCAGTACTTC.

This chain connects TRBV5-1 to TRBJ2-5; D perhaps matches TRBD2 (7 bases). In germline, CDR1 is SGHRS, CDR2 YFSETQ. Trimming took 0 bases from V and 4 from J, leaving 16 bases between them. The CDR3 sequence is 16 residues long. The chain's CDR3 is CASSLDAWGGTETQYF. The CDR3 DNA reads TGCGCCAGCAGCTTGGATGCGTGGGGGGGCACAGAGACCCAGTACTTC.

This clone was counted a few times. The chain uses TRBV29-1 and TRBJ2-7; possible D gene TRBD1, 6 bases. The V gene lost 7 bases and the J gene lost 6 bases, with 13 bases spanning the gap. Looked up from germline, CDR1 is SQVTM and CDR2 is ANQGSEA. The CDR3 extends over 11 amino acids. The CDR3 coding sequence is TGCAGCGGGGTCAGGGGAAGCGAGCAGTACTTC. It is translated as CSGVRGSEQYF.

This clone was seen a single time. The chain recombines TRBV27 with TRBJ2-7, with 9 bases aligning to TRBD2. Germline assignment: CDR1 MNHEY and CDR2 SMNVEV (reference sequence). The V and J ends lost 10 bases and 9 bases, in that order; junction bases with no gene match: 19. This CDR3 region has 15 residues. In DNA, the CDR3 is TGTGCCACCGCGCCCTTAGGCGCGGGAGGGCCGGTGCAGTACTTC. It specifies CATAPLGAGGPVQYF.

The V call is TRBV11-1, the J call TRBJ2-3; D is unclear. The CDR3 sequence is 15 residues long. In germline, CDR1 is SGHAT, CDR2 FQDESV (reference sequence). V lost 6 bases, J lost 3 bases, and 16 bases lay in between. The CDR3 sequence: CASRPSDGQTDTQYF. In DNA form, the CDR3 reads TGTGCCAGCAGGCCCTCAGATGGTCAGACAGATACGCAGTATTTT.